This TCR beta chain appears in the sequencing data of a study of T cell responses to AZD1222 COVID-19 vaccine. TCRdb's copy holds only in-frame clones and misses some; the assay was immunoSEQ multiplex PCR. The repertoire holds some 90,000 clones, with 89% as singletons. To note about this clone: Antigen: not known.

The CDR3 loop spans 14 amino acids. Trimming cost V 1 base and J 6 bases; bases outside gene matches: 1. Germline V gene data show CDR1 as MNHEY and CDR2 as SVGAGI. Overall study results and limits: The breadth and depth of Spike-specific TCRs increased once two AZD1222 doses had been given. White British donors predominated, females outnumbered males, and clonal diversity was possibly underestimated. Baseline seropositives among AZD1222 recipients totaled only five or six. The study found vaccine-associated CD4 TCRs spanning spike, dominant at 160-218 and 743-854.

The sequencing here drew on peripheral blood, taken on day 0 of AZD1222 vaccination. The rearrangement joins TRBV6-5 to TRBJ1-5; 9 bases line up with TRBD1. The sequence came from an adult in good health. CDR3 coding DNA: TGTGCCAGCAGTTACTGGGACAGGGCTCAGCCCCAGCATTTT. Translated, it gives CASSYWDRAQPQHF.